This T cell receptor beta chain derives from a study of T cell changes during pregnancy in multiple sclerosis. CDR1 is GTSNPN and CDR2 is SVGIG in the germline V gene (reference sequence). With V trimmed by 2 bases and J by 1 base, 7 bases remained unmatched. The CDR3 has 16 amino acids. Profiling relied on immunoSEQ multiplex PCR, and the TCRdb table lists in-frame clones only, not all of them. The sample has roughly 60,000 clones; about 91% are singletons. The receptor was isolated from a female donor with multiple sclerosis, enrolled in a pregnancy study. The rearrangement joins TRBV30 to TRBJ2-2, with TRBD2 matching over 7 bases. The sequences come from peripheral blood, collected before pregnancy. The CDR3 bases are TGTGCCTGGAGTCAGAGGCTAGCGGAGAACACCGGGGAGCTGTTTTTT. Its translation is CAWSQRLAENTGELFF.